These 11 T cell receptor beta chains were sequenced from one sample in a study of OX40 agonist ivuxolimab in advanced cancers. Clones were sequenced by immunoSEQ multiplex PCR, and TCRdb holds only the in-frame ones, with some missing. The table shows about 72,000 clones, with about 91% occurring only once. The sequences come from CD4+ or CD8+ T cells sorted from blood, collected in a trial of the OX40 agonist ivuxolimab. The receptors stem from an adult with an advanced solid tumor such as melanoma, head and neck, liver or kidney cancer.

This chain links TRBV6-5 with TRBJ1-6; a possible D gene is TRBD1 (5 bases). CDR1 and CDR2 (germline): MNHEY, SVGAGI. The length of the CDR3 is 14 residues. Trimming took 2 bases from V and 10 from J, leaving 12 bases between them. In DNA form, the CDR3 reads TGTGCCAGCAGTTACGCAGGGCAGAAATCACCCCTCCACTTT. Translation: CASSYAGQKSPLHF.

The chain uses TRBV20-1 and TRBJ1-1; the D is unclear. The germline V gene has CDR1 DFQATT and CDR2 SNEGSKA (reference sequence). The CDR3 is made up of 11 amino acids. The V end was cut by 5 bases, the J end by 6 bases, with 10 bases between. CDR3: CSAGTFSEAFF. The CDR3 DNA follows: TGCAGTGCTGGTACGTTCTCTGAAGCTTTCTTT.

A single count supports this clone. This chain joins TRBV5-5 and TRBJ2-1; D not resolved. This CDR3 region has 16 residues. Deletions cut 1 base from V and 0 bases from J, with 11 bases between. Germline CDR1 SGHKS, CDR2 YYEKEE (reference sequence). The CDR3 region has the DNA TGTGCCAGCAGCTTGAGCACGATTATCTCCTACAATGAGCAGTTCTTC. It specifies CASSLSTIISYNEQFF.

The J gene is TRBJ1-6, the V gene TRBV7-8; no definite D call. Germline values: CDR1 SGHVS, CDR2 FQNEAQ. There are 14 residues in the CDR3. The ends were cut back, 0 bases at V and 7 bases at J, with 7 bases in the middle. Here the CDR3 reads CASSLAGQNSPLHF. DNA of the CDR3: TGTGCCAGCAGCTTAGCAGGGCAGAATTCACCCCTCCACTTT.

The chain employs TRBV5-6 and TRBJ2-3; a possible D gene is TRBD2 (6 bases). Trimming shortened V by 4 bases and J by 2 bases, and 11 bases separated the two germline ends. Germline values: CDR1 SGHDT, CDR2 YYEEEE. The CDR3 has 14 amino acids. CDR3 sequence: CASSTGLTTDTQYF. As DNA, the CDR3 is TGTGCCAGCAGCACGGGACTCACCACAGATACGCAGTATTTT.

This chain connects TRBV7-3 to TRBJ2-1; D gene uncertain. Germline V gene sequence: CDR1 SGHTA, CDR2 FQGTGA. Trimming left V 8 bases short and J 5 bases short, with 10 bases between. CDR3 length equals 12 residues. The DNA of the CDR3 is TGTGCCAGCGGGTGGCAAAACAATGAGCAGTTCTTC. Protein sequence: CASGWQNNEQFF.

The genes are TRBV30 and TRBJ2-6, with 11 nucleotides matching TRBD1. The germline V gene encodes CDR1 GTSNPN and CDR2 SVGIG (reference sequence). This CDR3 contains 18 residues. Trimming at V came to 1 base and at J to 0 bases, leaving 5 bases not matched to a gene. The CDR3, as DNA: TGTGCCTGGAGTGCGCCGGGACAGGGGGTCTCTGGGGCCAACGTCCTGACTTTC. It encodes CAWSAPGQGVSGANVLTF.

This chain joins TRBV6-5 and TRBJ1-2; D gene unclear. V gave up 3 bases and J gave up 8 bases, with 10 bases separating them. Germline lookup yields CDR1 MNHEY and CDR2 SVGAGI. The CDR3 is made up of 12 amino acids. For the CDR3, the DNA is TGTGCCAGCAGTTATCCCCTCTGGGGCTACACCTTC. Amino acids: CASSYPLWGYTF.

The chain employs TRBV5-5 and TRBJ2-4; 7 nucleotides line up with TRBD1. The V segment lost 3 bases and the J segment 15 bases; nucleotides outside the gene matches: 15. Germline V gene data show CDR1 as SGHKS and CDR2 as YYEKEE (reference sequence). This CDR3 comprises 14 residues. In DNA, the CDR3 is TGTGCCAGCAGCTACGAGACAGGGCTGAAAAGTTCGTACTTC. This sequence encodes CASSYETGLKSSYF.

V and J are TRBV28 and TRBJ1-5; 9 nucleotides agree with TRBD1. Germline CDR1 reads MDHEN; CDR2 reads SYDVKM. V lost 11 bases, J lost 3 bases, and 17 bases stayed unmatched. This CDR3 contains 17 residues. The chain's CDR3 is CACRGGPGTGNNQPQHF. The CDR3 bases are TGTGCCTGTCGTGGGGGACCCGGGACAGGGAACAATCAGCCCCAGCATTTT.

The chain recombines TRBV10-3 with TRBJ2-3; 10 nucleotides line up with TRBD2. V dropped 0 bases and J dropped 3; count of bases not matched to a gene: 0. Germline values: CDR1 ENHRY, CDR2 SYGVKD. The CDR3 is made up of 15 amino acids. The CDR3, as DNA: TGTGCCATCAGTGAGTCAGCGGGGGGGACAGATACGCAGTATTTT. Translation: CAISESAGGTDTQYF.